Listed below are T cell receptor beta chains from one sample, sequenced in a study of OX40 agonist ivuxolimab in advanced cancers. Measured with immunoSEQ multiplex PCR; TCRdb has only the in-frame clones, and not every one. The repertoire holds more than 10,000 clones, with 80% to 90% as singletons. The sequencing used CD4+ or CD8+ T cells sorted from blood, collected in a trial of the OX40 agonist ivuxolimab. The receptor source for this set is an adult with an advanced solid tumor such as melanoma, head and neck, liver or kidney cancer. Both conserved end residues are part of each CDR3. The order of the fields is J gene, clone size, D gene, V gene, CDR3 DNA, CDR3 protein. D genes are given only for firm matches. Expanded clones get a size class; other rows say once, few or many, or leave the size out.

TRBJ1-1,NA,NA,TRBV4-1,TGCGCCAGCAGCCCAACCTCCGGGGGAATGAACACTGAAGCTTTCTTT,CASSPTSGGMNTEAFF
TRBJ2-7,NA,NA,TRBV4-1,TGCGCCAGCAGCCAAGTTGGGGGATACGAGCAGTACTTC,CASSQVGGYEQYF
TRBJ2-3,NA,TRBD2,TRBV7-8,TGTGCCAGCAGCCTTGGGACTAGCTGGTGGGATACGCAGTATTTT,CASSLGTSWWDTQYF
TRBJ1-3,few,NA,TRBV6-6,TGTGCCAGCAGCCTGACGGACTCTGGAAACACCATATATTTT,CASSLTDSGNTIYF
TRBJ1-1,NA,NA,TRBV27,TGTGCCAGCAGTATTCTACCGGGAAGGGAAGCTTTCTTT,CASSILPGREAFF
TRBJ2-7,NA,TRBD1,TRBV5-1,TGCGCCAGCAGCCTGGAAGGACAGGGGAAGGAGCAGTACTTC,CASSLEGQGKEQYF
TRBJ2-7,NA,NA,TRBV27,TGTGCCAGCAGTTTATCGACAGGCTCCTACGAGCAGTACTTC,CASSLSTGSYEQYF
TRBJ2-7,NA,NA,TRBV2,TGTGCCAGCAGTGAAGCGGCAGGCTCCCCCTACGAGCAGTACTTC,CASSEAAGSPYEQYF
TRBJ2-7,NA,NA,TRBV4-2,TGTGCCAGCAGCCCGGAGGTCCTTAACGAGCAGTACTTC,CASSPEVLNEQYF
TRBJ2-5,NA,NA,TRBV7-6,TGTGCCAGCAGCTCGCTACTAGGAACCGAGACCCAGTACTTC,CASSSLLGTETQYF
TRBJ2-2,NA,NA,TRBV6-1,TGTGCCAGCAGTGAACAGGGGGAGGCCGGGGAGCTGTTTTTT,CASSEQGEAGELFF
TRBJ2-1,once,TRBD2,TRBV4-1,TGCGCCAGCAGCCTAGCGGGAAATGAGCAGTTCTTC,CASSLAGNEQFF
TRBJ2-1,NA,NA,TRBV19,TGTGCCAGTAGTATAGATCGGGAGCAGTTTGACGAGCAGTTCTTC,CASSIDREQFDEQFF
TRBJ1-4,NA,TRBD1,TRBV5-3,TGTGCCAGAAGCTTGGATAAGACAGGGACCACGAGCCCGAATGAAAAACTGTTTTTT,CARSLDKTGTTSPNEKLFF
TRBJ1-1,few,NA,TRBV18,TGTGCCAGCTCACCAGGGGGTGATGAAGCTTTCTTT,CASSPGGDEAFF
TRBJ2-7,NA,NA,TRBV11-2,TGTGCCAGCAGCTTAGGACACGGAGCCTACGAGCAGTACTTC,CASSLGHGAYEQYF
TRBJ2-1,NA,NA,TRBV18,TGTGCCAGCTCACCGCCCGGGAGCTCCTACAATGAGCAGTTCTTC,CASSPPGSSYNEQFF
TRBJ2-2,NA,NA,TRBV4-3,TGCGCCAGCAGCCAAGAAGAGGGACTCTTGAACACCGGGGAGCTGTTTTTT,CASSQEEGLLNTGELFF
TRBJ1-1,NA,NA,TRBV10-3,TGTGCCAGCGGCTGGGCATCGAGTACTGAAGCTTTCTTT,CASGWASSTEAFF
TRBJ2-1,NA,NA,TRBV7-9,TGTGCCAGCAGCCTGTCCGGGACTTGGAAAAACAATGAGCAGTTCTTC,CASSLSGTWKNNEQFF
TRBJ1-1,NA,TRBD1,TRBV19,TGTGCCAGTATCGGGACAGGAAACCGAAAGAACACTGAAGCTTTCTTT,CASIGTGNRKNTEAFF
TRBJ2-2,NA,TRBD2,TRBV28,TGTGCCAGCAGGGGGACTAGCGGGAGGGAGGGGACCACCGGGGAGCTGTTTTTT,CASRGTSGREGTTGELFF
TRBJ2-7,NA,NA,TRBV30,TGTGCCTGGAATTTTGGGGGGTCAAACGAGCAGTACTTC,CAWNFGGSNEQYF
TRBJ1-5,NA,NA,TRBV30,TGTGCCTGGAGTGTTGGGCAGGGGTTCAATCAGCCCCAGCATTTT,CAWSVGQGFNQPQHF
TRBJ1-1,once,NA,TRBV9,TGTGCCAGCAGCCCAGCCAGGGGCACCACTGAAGCTTTCTTT,CASSPARGTTEAFF
TRBJ2-6,NA,TRBD1,TRBV27,TGTGCCAGCAGTTCAATCACACAGGGGTCTGGGGCCAACGTCCTGACTTTC,CASSSITQGSGANVLTF
TRBJ2-1,NA,TRBD2,TRBV9,TGTGCCAGCAGCATTAGCGGGAGGGCCGGCAATGAGCAGTTCTTC,CASSISGRAGNEQFF
TRBJ1-1,once,NA,TRBV2,TGTGCCAGCACTCCTTACCCCACCCCCAGGGCCACTGAAGCTTTCTTT,CASTPYPTPRATEAFF
TRBJ1-1,NA,NA,TRBV5-1,TGCGCCAGCAGCTTGGCGTGGGTGAACACTGAAGCTTTCTTT,CASSLAWVNTEAFF
TRBJ2-1,NA,TRBD2,TRBV10-3,TGTGCCATCAGTGAGGGACTAGCTGAACCTAACAATGAGCAGTTCTTC,CAISEGLAEPNNEQFF
TRBJ2-1,NA,TRBD2,TRBV30,TGTGCCTGGAGTGTACTAGCGGGAGCTACCTACAATGAGCAGTTCTTC,CAWSVLAGATYNEQFF
TRBJ2-5,NA,TRBD2,TRBV7-9,TGTGCCAGCAGCCCGGGACTAGCGGCCCAAGAGACCCAGTACTTC,CASSPGLAAQETQYF
TRBJ2-7,NA,NA,TRBV4-1,TGCGCCAGCAGCCAAGACGCGGGAACGTCCTACGAGCAGTACTTC,CASSQDAGTSYEQYF
TRBJ2-1,once,TRBD1,TRBV6-6,TGTGCCAGCAAATACGAACAGGGGAACAATGAGCAGTTCTTC,CASKYEQGNNEQFF
TRBJ1-1,NA,TRBD1,TRBV5-8,TGTGCCAGCAGTCAGATCGCGACAGGGTGGGGAACTGAAGCTTTCTTT,CASSQIATGWGTEAFF
TRBJ2-7,NA,NA,TRBV4-1,TGCGCCAGCAGCCCGGGGACTTACTACGAGCAGTACTTC,CASSPGTYYEQYF
TRBJ1-2,NA,NA,TRBV27,TGTGCCAGCAGACCGGGACCGCAACTCTATGGCTACACCTTC,CASRPGPQLYGYTF
TRBJ2-1,NA,TRBD2,TRBV4-1,TGCGCCAGCAGCCACCTAGCGGGAGAATCCTACAATGAGCAGTTCTTC,CASSHLAGESYNEQFF
TRBJ2-1,NA,TRBD2,TRBV7-8,TGTGCCAGCAGCCAAGTAAGTCTAGCGGGAGGATATGAGCAGTTCTTC,CASSQVSLAGGYEQFF
TRBJ2-5,NA,NA,TRBV7-7,TGTGCTAGCAGCTTAGAGGGTGGGGTTGGGACCCAGTACTTC,CASSLEGGVGTQYF
TRBJ1-5,NA,TRBD1,TRBV28,TGTGCCAGCAGTTTAGGGACAGGGCTTCAGCCCCAGCATTTT,CASSLGTGLQPQHF
TRBJ2-1,NA,NA,TRBV6-5,TGTGCCAGCAGTTACTTTGGCCTAACCTACAATGAGCAGTTCTTC,CASSYFGLTYNEQFF
TRBJ2-1,NA,NA,TRBV27,TGTGCCAGCAGTTTGGGGAGTGTGAATGAGCAGTTCTTC,CASSLGSVNEQFF
TRBJ2-1,NA,TRBD2,TRBV13,TGTGCCAGCAGAGGCCTAGGTAGCGGGATCTCAGGTGAGCAGTTCTTC,CASRGLGSGISGEQFF
TRBJ1-2,NA,NA,TRBV5-4,TGTGCCAGCAGCTTGTTGGGGCAGGCTGACTATGGCTACACCTTC,CASSLLGQADYGYTF
TRBJ2-1,NA,NA,TRBV27,TGTGCCAGCGGAAACAATGAGCAGTTCTTC,CASGNNEQFF
TRBJ2-7,NA,NA,TRBV4-3,TGCGCCAGCAGGATATACAAGGGGGCGGGAGAGCAGTACTTC,CASRIYKGAGEQYF
TRBJ2-7,NA,NA,TRBV19,TGTGCCAGTAGTATAGACGTAGCCGGCGAGCAGTACTTC,CASSIDVAGEQYF
TRBJ1-1,medium-sized,TRBD1,TRBV2,TGTGCCAGCAGTGGGACAGGACTCACTGAAGCTTTCTTT,CASSGTGLTEAFF
TRBJ2-3,once,TRBD1,TRBV19,TGTGCCAGTAGTATAGGGCAGGGGGTCACAGATACGCAGTATTTT,CASSIGQGVTDTQYF
TRBJ2-7,NA,NA,TRBV5-6,TGTGCCAGCAGCTTGGGAGTAAACGAGCAGTACTTC,CASSLGVNEQYF
TRBJ2-7,NA,NA,TRBV28,TGTGCCAGCAGTCCGGGACACTCCTACGAGCAGTACTTC,CASSPGHSYEQYF
TRBJ1-4,few,NA,TRBV13,TGTGCCAGCAGCTTACGCGGGGAGGCGGTTGAAAAACTGTTTTTT,CASSLRGEAVEKLFF
TRBJ1-6,NA,NA,TRBV27,TGTGCCAGCAGTCCCGGCCGGGCGGATTCACCCCTCCACTTT,CASSPGRADSPLHF
TRBJ1-1,NA,NA,TRBV29-1,TGCAGCGTTGACACAATGAACACTGAAGCTTTCTTT,CSVDTMNTEAFF